One and the same sample provided the 27 T cell receptor beta chains below, sequenced in a study of T cell responses to AZD1222 COVID-19 vaccine. Repertoires were generated with immunoSEQ multiplex PCR, while TCRdb's copy carries only in-frame clones and drops some. The repertoire includes around 170,000 clones, 88% of them detected once, and 9.5% to 13% sits in the top ten. The material was peripheral blood, obtained 28 days after the second AZD1222 dose. The receptor set was obtained from an adult who received the AZD1222 COVID-19 vaccine.

V and J are TRBV11-2 and TRBJ2-2, with no clear D. The CDR3 is 17 residues long. The germline gives CDR1 SGHAT, CDR2 FQNNGV. The ends were cut back, 5 bases at V and 1 base at J, with 17 bases in the middle. Here the CDR3 DNA reads TGTGCCAGCAGCCCGTACGTGAGCCGAGTGAACACCGGGGAGCTGTTTTTT. Translating gives CASSPYVSRVNTGELFF.

This clone occurred once. The genes are TRBV5-1 and TRBJ2-7; D is unclear. Between the trimmed V and J ends, which lost 7 bases and 3 bases, there was a span of 14 bases. This CDR3 is 13 amino acids long. From germline, CDR1 is SGHRS and CDR2 YFSETQ. The CDR3 DNA follows: TGCGCCAGCGGGCAGGAATCATTCTACGAGCAGTACTTC. This gives the protein CASGQESFYEQYF.

In this sample, this clone turned up a few times. The rearrangement links TRBV2 to TRBJ2-5; D might be TRBD1 or TRBD2, each matching 5 bases. CDR3 length: 15 amino acids. Germline V gene data show CDR1 as SNHLY and CDR2 as FYNNEI. The ends were cut back, 5 bases at V and 2 bases at J, with 15 bases in the middle. The CDR3 loop is CASSSTPGPQETQYF. In DNA, the CDR3 is TGTGCCAGCAGTTCAACTCCGGGACCGCAAGAGACCCAGTACTTC.

The chain employs TRBV5-1 and TRBJ2-3; D perhaps matches TRBD1 (5 bases). This CDR3 has 15 amino acids. The germline CDR1 and CDR2 sequences are SGHRS and YFSETQ. The V and J ends lost 0 bases and 3 bases respectively, with 11 bases between them. CDR3 region: CASSLEAPGTDTQYF. The DNA of the CDR3 is TGCGCCAGCAGCTTGGAGGCCCCAGGGACAGATACGCAGTATTTT. Combining the CDR3 with reference TRBV5-1 and TRBJ2-3 gives the whole variable domain KAGVTQTPRYLIKTRGQQVTLSCSPISGHRSVSWYQQTPGQGLQFLFEYFSETQRNKGNFPGRFSGRQFSNSRSEMNVSTLELGDSALYLCASSLEAPGTDTQYFGPGTRLTVL.

The sample holds one count of this clone. V usage is TRBV9 and J usage is TRBJ1-3, with D unresolved. The CDR3 totals 17 residues. CDR1 SGDLS and CDR2 YYNGEE come from the germline V gene. V lost 4 bases to trimming and J lost 0 bases, with 17 bases between them. The CDR3 nucleotides read TGTGCCAGCAGCCCCCAAACGGCACCAAACTCTGGAAACACCATATATTTT. Encoded protein: CASSPQTAPNSGNTIYF.

The chain recombines TRBV7-8 with TRBJ2-2, with a possible D match to TRBD2 (5 bases). The germline V and J ends were trimmed by 2 bases and 2 bases, with 12 bases remaining between them. Germline CDR1 SGHVS, CDR2 FQNEAQ. The CDR3 consists of 16 residues. This CDR3 is CASSLSVGANTGELFF. CDR3 coding DNA: TGTGCCAGCAGCTTATCCGTGGGAGCCAACACCGGGGAGCTGTTTTTT.

A word on this clone: Other DNA sequences in the sample encode the same CDR3. This sequence joins TRBV5-1 and TRBJ2-3; D gene uncertain. V dropped 0 bases and J dropped 1 base, with 3 bases sitting between them. Germline CDR1 is SGHRS and CDR2 is YFSETQ. This CDR3 comprises 13 residues. The CDR3 reads CASSLEGTDTQYF. For the CDR3, the DNA is TGCGCCAGCAGCTTGGAGGGCACAGATACGCAGTATTTT.

The gene calls are TRBV10-2 and TRBJ1-5, with a weak D call TRBD1 (6 bases). Germline values: CDR1 WSHSY, CDR2 SAAADI. The length of the CDR3 is 13 residues. V lost 3 bases and J lost 7, with 10 bases in between. The CDR3 sequence is CASSEQGPQPQHF. The CDR3 nucleotides are TGCGCCAGCAGTGAACAGGGCCCGCAGCCCCAGCATTTT.

V and J are TRBV6-5 and TRBJ1-1; TRBD1 aligns across 11 bases. The CDR3 is made up of 15 amino acids. Germline-derived CDR1 and CDR2 are MNHEY and SVGAGI. V lost 5 bases to trimming and J lost 4 bases; unmatched junction nucleotides: 6. The CDR3 region has the DNA TGTGCCAGCAGTCCGACCGGGACAGGGGGCACTGAAGCTTTCTTT. Translation gives CASSPTGTGGTEAFF.

The chain carries TRBV7-2 and TRBJ2-7; the D gene is possibly TRBD2 (6 bases). The CDR3 is 14 residues long. The germline gives CDR1 SGHTA, CDR2 FQGNSA. The V end lost 4 bases, the J end lost 7 bases, and 17 bases lay between the germline ends. The CDR3 is CASSSLPRLAEQYF. CDR3 bases: TGTGCCAGCAGCTCCCTCCCCCGGCTAGCGGAGCAGTACTTC. Supplemented by reference TRBV7-2 and TRBJ2-7, the full variable domain reads GAGVSQSPSNKVTEKGKDVELRCDPISGHTALYWYRQSLGQGLEFLIYFQGNSAPDKSGLPSDRFSAERTGGSVSTLTIQRTQQEDSAVYLCASSSLPRLAEQYFGPGTRLTVT.

The chain has TRBV9 and TRBJ1-1; D is ambiguous. The V and J ends lost 0 bases and 1 base respectively, with 7 bases between them. This CDR3 contains 14 residues. Germline V lookup: CDR1 SGDLS, CDR2 YYNGEE. CDR3 loop: CASSVVGGNTEAFF. The CDR3 nucleotides are TGTGCCAGCAGCGTAGTTGGAGGGAACACTGAAGCTTTCTTT.

This clone was detected once. The gene calls are TRBV5-6 and TRBJ1-2; D call uncertain. CDR1 and CDR2 from the germline V gene are SGHDT and YYEEEE. V dropped 2 bases and J dropped 0 bases, with 11 bases sitting between them. This CDR3 contains 15 residues. In nucleotides, the CDR3 is TGTGCCAGCAGCTTTTACAGAAATACTAACTATGGCTACACCTTC. This gives the protein CASSFYRNTNYGYTF.

The CDR3 spells CASSFGLAGGHGEQFF. Written as DNA, the CDR3 is TGTGCCAGCAGCTTCGGACTAGCGGGGGGGCACGGTGAGCAGTTCTTC. V is TRBV7-8 and J is TRBJ2-1, with 15 bases aligning to TRBD2. From germline, CDR1 is SGHVS and CDR2 FQNEAQ. The CDR3 totals 16 residues. The ends lost 3 bases at V and 9 bases at J; junction bases unmatched: 6.

This chain uses TRBV11-3 with TRBJ2-1; 11 nucleotides agree with TRBD2. Germline CDR1 and CDR2: SGHNT and YENEEA. The V segment lost 0 bases and the J segment 7 bases; nucleotides outside the gene matches: 5. The CDR3 sequence is 16 residues long. The CDR3 DNA is TGTGCCAGCAGCTTAGAAGGGACTAGCGGTGTAAATGAGCAGTTCTTC. It translates to CASSLEGTSGVNEQFF.

The V gene is TRBV3-1 (or the pseudogene TRBV3-2), the J gene TRBJ1-3, with D tentatively TRBD1 (5 bases). Trimming left V 5 bases short and J 0 bases short, with 14 bases between. The V gene's germline CDR1 is LGHDT and CDR2 YNNKEL (reference sequence). CDR3 length equals 16 residues. CDR3 nucleotide sequence: TGTGCCAGCAGCTTACAGGTGGGATACTCTGGAAACACCATATATTTT. It is translated as CASSLQVGYSGNTIYF.

This rearrangement joins TRBV27 to TRBJ1-6; no firm D call. Trimming took off 0 bases at V and 13 bases at J, with 10 bases between the two ends. This CDR3 is 13 amino acids long. Germline CDR1 MNHEY, CDR2 SMNVEV (reference sequence). The CDR3 nucleotides are TGTGCCAGCAGTTTATCCACTGTTATGCCCCTCCACTTT. Translating gives CASSLSTVMPLHF.

The chain employs TRBV10-3 and TRBJ2-3; 10 bases map to TRBD1. This CDR3 spans 14 amino acids. Trimming took 9 bases from V and 4 from J; bases not matched to a gene: 7. The germline V gene has CDR1 ENHRY and CDR2 SYGVKD. The CDR3 is CAITDRGQADTQYF. CDR3 DNA: TGTGCCATAACCGACAGGGGGCAGGCAGATACGCAGTATTTT.

The rearrangement links TRBV19 to TRBJ2-7; weak D call: TRBD1 (5 bases). This CDR3 is 14 amino acids long. Trimming cost V 6 bases and J 1 base, with 13 bases left between them. The germline V gene has CDR1 LNHDA and CDR2 SQIVND (reference sequence). The CDR3 DNA reads TGTGCCAGTAGAAAACAGACAGCTTCCTACGAGCAGTACTTC. Its protein product is CASRKQTASYEQYF.

The chain has TRBV9 and TRBJ1-2, with TRBD1 matching 9 bases. CDR1 SGDLS and CDR2 YYNGEE come from the germline V gene. V gave up 3 bases and J gave up 7 bases; unmatched junction bases: 10. This CDR3 contains 15 residues. The CDR3 bases are TGTGCCAGCAGCGGGGGGACAGGGTTCCTGGGTGGCTACACCTTC. This codes for CASSGGTGFLGGYTF. Filled out from reference TRBV9 and TRBJ1-2, the complete variable domain reads DSGVTQTPKHLITATGQRVTLRCSPRSGDLSVYWYQQSLDQGLQFLIQYYNGEERAKGNILERFSAQQFPDLHSELNLSSLELGDSALYFCASSGGTGFLGGYTFGSGTRLTVV.

This chain connects TRBV29-1 to TRBJ1-4; D not certain. V gave up 0 bases and J gave up 4 bases, with 12 bases separating them. The CDR3 length is 15 residues. The V gene's germline CDR1 is SQVTM and CDR2 ANQGSEA. CDR3 in DNA: TGCAGCGTTGAAGATCTAAAAGGGAGTAATGAAAAACTGTTTTTT. Its translation is CSVEDLKGSNEKLFF.

Only a few counts were recorded for this clone. The V gene is TRBV6-5, the J gene TRBJ2-2; 8 positions agree with TRBD1. The ends lost 11 bases at V and 3 bases at J; junction bases unmatched: 8. Germline loops: CDR1 MNHEY, CDR2 SVGAGI. The CDR3 is 14 amino acids. The CDR3 nucleotides are TGTGCCGGGTGGGACAGGATGGACACCGGGGAGCTGTTTTTT. It yields the protein CAGWDRMDTGELFF.

The chain links TRBV5-6 to TRBJ1-5; no definite D call. CDR1 and CDR2 from the germline V gene are SGHDT and YYEEEE. Trimming shortened V by 5 bases and J by 0 bases, and 12 bases separated the two germline ends. The CDR3 length is 15 residues. CDR3 coding DNA: TGTGCCAGCAGTTCGGGAGGGATTAGCAATCAGCCCCAGCATTTT. Residues: CASSSGGISNQPQHF.

The rearrangement links TRBV30 to TRBJ2-5, with D tentatively TRBD1 (7 bases). V shed 1 base and J shed 5 bases, with 8 bases lying between them. This CDR3 contains 12 residues. Germline assignment: CDR1 GTSNPN and CDR2 SVGIG (reference sequence). The CDR3 DNA is TGTGCCTGGAGTGCAGGGGGGGAGACCCAGTACTTC. This encodes CAWSAGGETQYF.

The gene calls are TRBV6-6 and TRBJ2-4; 7 nucleotides align to TRBD2. V lost 8 bases to trimming and J lost 5 bases; unmatched junction nucleotides: 0. The germline V gene encodes CDR1 MNHNY and CDR2 SVGAGI (reference sequence). The CDR3 contains 11 residues. Here the CDR3 reads CASAGENIQYF. CDR3 DNA sequence: TGTGCCAGCGCGGGAGAAAACATTCAGTACTTC.

J is TRBJ1-1 and V is TRBV3-1 (or the pseudogene TRBV3-2); D gene ambiguous. The CDR3 sequence is 15 residues long. The V end was cut by 2 bases, the J end by 0 bases, with 10 bases between. Germline loops: CDR1 LGHDT, CDR2 YNNKEL (reference sequence). CDR3 region: CASSQSPTMNTEAFF. The DNA for the CDR3 is TGTGCCAGCAGCCAAAGTCCGACTATGAACACTGAAGCTTTCTTT.

The chain links TRBV6-2 or TRBV6-3 to TRBJ1-2; no definite D call. Germline CDR1 MNHEY, CDR2 SVGEGT. The V end was cut by 0 bases, the J end by 6 bases, with 8 bases between. The CDR3 sequence is 13 residues long. The CDR3 region has the DNA TGTGCCAGCAGTTACTCGGGGATAGATGGCTACACCTTC. This codes for CASSYSGIDGYTF.

The V call is TRBV14, the J call TRBJ2-7; 8 nucleotides match TRBD2. The CDR3 has 14 amino acids. Germline V gene lookup returns CDR1 SGHDN and CDR2 FVKESK. Trimming removed 4 bases from V and 1 base from J; junction bases left unmatched: 3. In nucleotides, the CDR3 is TGTGCCAGCAGCCTTGAGCGGGGGTCCTACGAGCAGTACTTC. This codes for CASSLERGSYEQYF.